This section outlines one T cell receptor beta chain sequence together with its context. Its cognate antigen is unknown. This record belongs to a study of T cell repertoires in cytomegalovirus infection. A single record per CDR3 protein comes from TCRdb applying MiXCR to the reads. The sample records some 920,000 distinct CDR3 sequences, approximately 32% being singletons. The V gene's germline CDR1 is MNHNY and CDR2 SVGAGI (reference sequence). The CDR3 extends over 14 amino acids. V lost 0 bases and J 2 bases, leaving 8 bases between the germline ends. The genes are TRBV6-6 and TRBJ2-7, with D possibly matching TRBD2 (6 bases). The sequence was collected from a human donor in good health (CMV status not recorded). Some clones in this sample may be carry-over from other donors' samples. Sequenced here: cultured CD8+ T cells from PBMCs, sampled from culture after CMV antigen stimulation. The CDR3 nucleotides are TGTGCCAGCAGTTACTCCCCGGGGGCCTACGAGCAGTACTTC. Its translation: CASSYSPGAYEQYF.